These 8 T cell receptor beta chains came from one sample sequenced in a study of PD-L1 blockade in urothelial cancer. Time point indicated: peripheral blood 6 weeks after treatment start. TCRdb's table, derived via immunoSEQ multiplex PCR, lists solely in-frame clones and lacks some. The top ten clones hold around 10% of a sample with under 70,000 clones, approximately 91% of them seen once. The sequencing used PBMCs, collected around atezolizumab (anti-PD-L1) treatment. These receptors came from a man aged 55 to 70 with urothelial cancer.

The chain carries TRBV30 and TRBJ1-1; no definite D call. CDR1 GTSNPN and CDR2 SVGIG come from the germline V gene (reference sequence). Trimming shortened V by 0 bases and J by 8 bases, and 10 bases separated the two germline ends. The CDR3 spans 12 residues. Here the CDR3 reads CAWSVDFREAFF. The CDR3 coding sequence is TGTGCCTGGAGTGTAGATTTCAGGGAAGCTTTCTTT.

CDR3 sequence (DNA): TGTGCCAGCTCTGAAACGGGGGGAAGATCACCCCTCCACTTT. Amino acids: CASSETGGRSPLHF. This chain uses TRBV18 with TRBJ1-6, with D maybe TRBD1 (5 bases). The CDR3 extends over 14 amino acids. Germline CDR1 is KGHSH and CDR2 is LQKENI. The germline V and J ends were trimmed by 6 bases and 10 bases, with 16 bases remaining between them.

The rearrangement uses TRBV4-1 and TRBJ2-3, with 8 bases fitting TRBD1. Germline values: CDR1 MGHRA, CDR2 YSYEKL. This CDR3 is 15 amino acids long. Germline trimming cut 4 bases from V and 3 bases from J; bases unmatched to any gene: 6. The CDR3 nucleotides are TGCGCCAGCAGCCCGCAGGGGGCGCGGACAGATACGCAGTATTTT. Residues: CASSPQGARTDTQYF.

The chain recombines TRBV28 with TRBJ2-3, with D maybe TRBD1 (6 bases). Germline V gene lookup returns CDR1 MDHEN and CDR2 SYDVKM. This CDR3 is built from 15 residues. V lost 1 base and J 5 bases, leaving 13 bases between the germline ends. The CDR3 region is CASSLYSQGIDTQYF. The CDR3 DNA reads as TGTGCCAGCAGTTTATATTCCCAGGGGATAGATACGCAGTATTTT.

The CDR3 loop reads CASSLNPGLTTDTQYF. The DNA for the CDR3 is TGCGCCAGCAGCTTGAACCCGGGACTCACTACAGATACGCAGTATTTT. The rearrangement joins TRBV5-1 to TRBJ2-3; a possible D gene is TRBD2 (6 bases). Germline-derived CDR1 and CDR2 are SGHRS and YFSETQ. Trimming stripped 1 base from V and 3 bases from J, with 15 bases between. The CDR3 extends over 16 amino acids.

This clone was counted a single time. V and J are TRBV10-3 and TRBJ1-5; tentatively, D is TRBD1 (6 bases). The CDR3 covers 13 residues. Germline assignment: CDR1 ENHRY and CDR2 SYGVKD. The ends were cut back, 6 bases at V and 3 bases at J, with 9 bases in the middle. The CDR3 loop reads CAISRQDNQPQHF. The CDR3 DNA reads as TGTGCCATCAGCAGACAGGACAATCAGCCCCAGCATTTT.

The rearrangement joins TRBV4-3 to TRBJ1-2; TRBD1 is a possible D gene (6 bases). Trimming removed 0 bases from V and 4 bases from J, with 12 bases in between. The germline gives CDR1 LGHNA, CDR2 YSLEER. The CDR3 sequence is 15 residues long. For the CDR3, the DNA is TGCGCCAGCAGCCAAGATAACGCCAGGGGCTATGGCTACACCTTC. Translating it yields CASSQDNARGYGYTF.

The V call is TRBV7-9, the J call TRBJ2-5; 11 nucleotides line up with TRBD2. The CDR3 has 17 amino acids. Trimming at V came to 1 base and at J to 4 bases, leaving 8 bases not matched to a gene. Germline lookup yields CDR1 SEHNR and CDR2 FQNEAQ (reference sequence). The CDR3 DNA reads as TGTGCCAGCAGCTTAGTGACTAGCGGGGCACGGGGAGAGACCCAGTACTTC. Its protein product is CASSLVTSGARGETQYF.